This entry lists 5 T cell receptor beta chains sequenced from one sample in a study of blood T cell repertoires in COVID-19. This table comes from immunoSEQ multiplex PCR, and its TCRdb copy is limited to in-frame clones, with some not included. The sample consists of 75,000 to 90,000 clones, approximately 78% of them appearing once. The sample was peripheral blood. Receptor source: a man between 60 and 75 years old with COVID-19, enrolled during active disease.

The chain has TRBV6-6 and TRBJ1-5, with D possibly matching TRBD1 (5 bases). The germline gives CDR1 MNHNY, CDR2 SVGAGI (reference sequence). There are 14 residues in the CDR3. Trimming pared 5 bases from V and 5 bases from J, leaving 13 bases between. As DNA, the CDR3 is TGTGCCAGCAGTGGGGGACTCCGATATCAGCCCCAGCATTTT. Translation: CASSGGLRYQPQHF.

This chain's CDR3 is CASSQGGAGQETQYF. CDR3 nucleotides: TGCGCCAGCAGCCAAGGAGGAGCGGGGCAAGAGACCCAGTACTTC. The chain uses TRBV4-3 and TRBJ2-5, with 7 bases aligning to TRBD2. J gave up 2 bases and V 1 base, and 4 bases lay outside the gene matches. The germline V gene encodes CDR1 LGHNA and CDR2 YSLEER. The CDR3 is 15 amino acids.

This chain joins TRBV7-3 and TRBJ1-6, with D perhaps TRBD1 (6 bases). The V end was cut by 5 bases, the J end by 7 bases, with 15 bases between. The CDR3 loop spans 15 amino acids. Germline values: CDR1 SGHTA, CDR2 FQGTGA. Here the CDR3 reads CASSPGPGVNSPLHF. CDR3 nucleotides: TGTGCCAGCAGCCCCGGTCCAGGGGTGAATTCACCCCTCCACTTT.

The chain joins TRBV19 to TRBJ2-3; 13 nucleotides line up with TRBD2. Germline-derived CDR1 and CDR2 are LNHDA and SQIVND (reference sequence). Trimming at V came to 5 bases and at J to 8 bases, leaving 7 bases not matched to a gene. This CDR3 has 15 residues. DNA of the CDR3: TGTGCCAGTAGTCCGGGACTAGCGGGGTTCGGTACGCAGTATTTT. Translating it yields CASSPGLAGFGTQYF. The whole variable domain, filled in from reference TRBV19 and TRBJ2-3, reads DGGITQSPKYLFRKEGQNVTLSCEQNLNHDAMYWYRQDPGQGLRLIYYSQIVNDFQKGDIAEGYSVSREKKESFPLTVTSAQKNPTAFYLCASSPGLAGFGTQYFGPGTRLTVL.

The chain combines TRBV7-8 with TRBJ1-4; possibly TRBD1 for D (6 bases). CDR1 and CDR2 from the germline V gene are SGHVS and FQNEAQ. Trimming removed 1 base from V and 11 bases from J, with 8 bases in between. This CDR3 is built from 12 residues. The CDR3 reads CASSLVQGKLFF. CDR3 bases: TGTGCCAGCAGCTTAGTGCAGGGGAAACTGTTTTTT.